The 18 T cell receptor beta chains below were found in one sample sequenced in a study of cytomegalovirus exposure and HLA in healthy donors. PCR primers comprised 60 Vbeta and 13 Jbeta primers. Here immunoSEQ multiplex PCR was the method, and the copy in TCRdb shows in-frame clones only, minus some. The table for this sample gives approximately 120,000 clones. Sequencing used PBMCs. The receptors originated from a man aged 25-40 years in good health and CMV-seronegative.

V and J are TRBV30 and TRBJ2-5; tentative D call: TRBD1 (6 bases). The end of the DNA is better explained by TRBJ2-7, so the J call may be wrong. CDR1 is GTSNPN and CDR2 is SVGIG in the germline V gene (reference sequence). The CDR3 spans 14 residues. CDR3: CAQGKTGHRDEQYF. The CDR3 DNA sequence: TGTGCCCAGGGGAAGACAGGTCATAGGGACGAGCAGTACTTC.

This chain uses TRBV28 with TRBJ2-7, with 7 bases lining up with TRBD1. This CDR3 region has 12 residues. From germline, CDR1 is MDHEN and CDR2 SYDVKM. With 6 bases clipped from V and 4 bases from J, the junction kept 3 bases outside the gene matches. CDR3 DNA: TGTGCCAGCAGCGAGACAGGGTACGAGCAGTACTTC. It codes for CASSETGYEQYF.

This CDR3 is CASSEHRERPYEQYF. The CDR3 DNA reads TGTGCCAGCAGTGAACACAGGGAACGTCCCTACGAGCAGTACTTC. The rearrangement uses TRBV2 and TRBJ2-5, with D perhaps matching TRBD1 (6 bases). The end of the DNA is better explained by TRBJ2-7, so the J call may be wrong. The germline gives CDR1 SNHLY, CDR2 FYNNEI. CDR3 length equals 15 residues.

The chain recombines TRBV29-1 with TRBJ2-1; TRBD2 matches at 12 bases. This CDR3 contains 17 residues. V trimming: 4 bases; J trimming: 12 bases; junction bases outside the gene matches: 19. From germline, CDR1 is SQVTM and CDR2 ANQGSEA. The CDR3 region has the DNA TGCAGCGTTGGGGGGAGGACTAGCGGGATCTCATTCACGGGGCAGTTCTTC. Protein sequence: CSVGGRTSGISFTGQFF.

The V gene is TRBV5-4, the J gene TRBJ2-3; 7 nucleotides line up with TRBD2. Germline trimming cut 5 bases from V and 5 bases from J; bases unmatched to any gene: 5. The CDR3 extends over 13 amino acids. Germline values: CDR1 SGHNT, CDR2 YYREEE (reference sequence). As DNA, the CDR3 is TGTGCCAGCAGAGGCAGGGAGGGAGATACGCAGTATTTT. Encoded protein: CASRGREGDTQYF.

This chain's CDR3 is CASSQLLQGGGGYTF. The CDR3 coding sequence is TGCGCCAGCAGTCAACTGCTCCAGGGGGGTGGCGGCTACACCTTC. V is TRBV4-3 and J is TRBJ1-2, with 7 bases fitting TRBD1. Losses at the gene ends were 6 bases for V and 8 bases for J; bases not matched to a gene: 15. The CDR3 covers 15 residues. Germline V gives CDR1 LGHNA, CDR2 YSLEER.

This chain uses TRBV29-1 with TRBJ1-1; 8 nucleotides line up with TRBD1. Germline V CDR1 and CDR2: SQVTM, ANQGSEA. Germline trimming cut 5 bases from V and 3 bases from J; bases unmatched to any gene: 8. CDR3 length: 14 amino acids. CDR3 bases: TGCAGCGTTACTCAGGGGGCTGGAGACACTGAAGCTTTCTTT. Its protein product is CSVTQGAGDTEAFF.

This chain links TRBV5-1 with TRBJ2-5; tentatively, D is TRBD2 (6 bases). The DNA end lines up better with TRBJ2-7; the J call may be wrong. CDR1 and CDR2 from the germline V gene are SGHRS and YFSETQ. This CDR3 contains 14 residues. The CDR3 DNA reads as TGCGCCAGCAGTAGCGGCTTTTCCGGCGACGAGCAGTACTTC. This codes for CASSSGFSGDEQYF.

This rearrangement joins TRBV9 to TRBJ2-1, with D perhaps TRBD2 (5 bases). CDR3 length equals 14 residues. CDR1 and CDR2 (germline): SGDLS, YYNGEE. The V end was cut by 0 bases, the J end by 8 bases, with 12 bases between. This CDR3 is CASSVVASTDEQFF. Written as DNA, the CDR3 is TGTGCCAGCAGCGTAGTGGCTAGCACCGATGAGCAGTTCTTC.

The chain is built from TRBV5-1 and TRBJ2-2; 9 nucleotides line up with TRBD1. The junction had 14 bases not matched to a gene; V was cut back by 1 base and J by 4 bases. The CDR3 length is 19 residues. Germline V gives CDR1 SGHRS, CDR2 YFSETQ. The CDR3 nucleotides read TGCGCCAGCAGCTTGACCGGGACAGGGAGCCATATGGTCACCGGGGAGCTGTTTTTT. Translated: CASSLTGTGSHMVTGELFF.

This rearrangement joins TRBV12-1 to TRBJ2-7; the table calls TRBD2, which could not be checked here. TRBV12-1 is flagged as a pseudogene. The CDR3 covers 15 residues. This CDR3 is CASRSLSRVSYEQYF. CDR3 bases: TGTGCCAGCAGAAGTCTGTCGAGGGTATCCTACGAGCAGTACTTC.

The rearrangement joins TRBV11-3 to TRBJ2-6; D remains ambiguous. The germline V and J ends were trimmed by 4 bases and 0 bases, with 4 bases remaining between them. The CDR3 totals 14 residues. Germline V CDR1 and CDR2: SGHNT, YENEEA. This CDR3 reads CASSSSSGANVLTF. The CDR3 DNA reads as TGTGCCAGCAGCTCCAGCTCTGGGGCCAACGTCCTGACTTTC. Full variable domain (missing parts from reference TRBV11-3 and TRBJ2-6): EAGVVQSPRYKIIEKKQPVAFWCNPISGHNTLYWYLQNLGQGPELLIRYENEEAVDDSQLPKDRFSAERLKGVDSTLKIQPAELGDSAVYLCASSSSSGANVLTFGAGSRLTVL.

V and J are TRBV28 and TRBJ1-1, with D perhaps matching TRBD1 (6 bases). V gave up 8 bases and J gave up 3 bases, with 28 bases separating them. Germline V lookup: CDR1 MDHEN, CDR2 SYDVKM. There are 18 residues in the CDR3. The CDR3 protein is CASPPVWGGAYMDTEAFF. The CDR3 region has the DNA TGTGCCAGCCCGCCCGTTTGGGGGGGGGCATATATGGACACTGAAGCTTTCTTT. The complete variable domain, with remaining parts taken from reference TRBV28 and TRBJ1-1, reads DVKVTQSSRYLVKRTGEKVFLECVQDMDHENMFWYRQDPGLGLRLIYFSYDVKMKEKGDIPEGYSVSREKKERFSLILESASTNQTSMYLCASPPVWGGAYMDTEAFFGQGTRLTVV.

CDR3 sequence: CASSSEPRDYNEQFF. The CDR3 bases are TGTGCCAGCAGTTCCGAACCGCGAGATTACAATGAGCAGTTCTTC. J is TRBJ2-1 and V is TRBV6-5; D gene uncertain. V lost 4 bases to trimming and J lost 4 bases, with 14 bases between them. The germline gives CDR1 MNHEY, CDR2 SVGAGI. The CDR3 is 15 amino acids.

The chain couples TRBV28 to TRBJ1-5; tentatively, D is TRBD1 (6 bases). From germline, CDR1 is MDHEN and CDR2 SYDVKM. Deletions cut 5 bases from V and 1 base from J, with 12 bases between. The CDR3 spans 15 residues. The CDR3 region has the DNA TGTGCCAGCAGTACTAGGGGGTCAAGCAATCAGCCCCAGCATTTT. Protein product: CASSTRGSSNQPQHF.

CDR3 sequence reads: CASSRFSGSRNEQFF. CDR3 DNA sequence: TGTGCCAGCAGCCGATTTAGCGGGAGTCGTAATGAGCAGTTCTTC. This chain uses TRBV7-6 with TRBJ2-1; 9 nucleotides align to TRBD2. The germline V gene has CDR1 SGHVS and CDR2 FNYEAQ. This CDR3 is built from 15 residues. The junction had 9 bases not matched to a gene; V was cut back by 5 bases and J by 7 bases.

This chain joins TRBV6-1 and TRBJ2-5; 8 positions agree with TRBD1. Germline CDR1 is MNHNS and CDR2 is SASEGT. V lost 4 bases and J lost 0; bases outside the gene matches: 7. This CDR3 has 16 amino acids. CDR3 sequence (DNA): TGTGCCAGCAGTGTTGGACAGGGCCAGTACCAAGAGACCCAGTACTTC. Amino acids: CASSVGQGQYQETQYF.

The chain joins TRBV5-5 to TRBJ2-7; 9 nucleotides agree with TRBD2. Germline V gives CDR1 SGHKS, CDR2 YYEKEE (reference sequence). V dropped 2 bases and J dropped 4; count of bases not matched to a gene: 10. The CDR3 is 16 amino acids. CDR3 sequence (DNA): TGTGCCAGCAGCTTTAACAGGCTAGCGGGAATGTACGAGCAGTACTTC. Protein sequence: CASSFNRLAGMYEQYF.